The clone carrying this TCR beta chain was picked up a small number of times. The antigen is unknown. This sample stems from a study of T cells after yellow fever vaccination. Whole-study results and caveats: Once the booster was given, most primary-vaccination clones reappeared, at more than 95% for CD4 and more than 85% for CD8.

MiXCR was run by TCRdb on the 5' RACE reads, yielding one entry per CDR3 protein. The sample contains 300,000 or so distinct CDR3 sequences, 8.1% of which appear only once. Specimen: PBMCs, collected 35 to 50 days after the first yellow fever vaccination. The clonotype was recovered from a man aged 18 to 29 who received the YFV17D yellow fever vaccine.

The CDR3 is CASSPAGPVGKYNSPLHF. The DNA for the CDR3 is TGTGCCAGCTCACCAGCTGGGCCAGTGGGAAAATATAATTCACCCCTCCACTTT. V and J are TRBV18 and TRBJ1-6, with no clear D. Germline V gene lookup returns CDR1 KGHSH and CDR2 LQKENI. V lost 2 bases and J lost 4, with 18 bases in between. The length of the CDR3 is 18 residues.